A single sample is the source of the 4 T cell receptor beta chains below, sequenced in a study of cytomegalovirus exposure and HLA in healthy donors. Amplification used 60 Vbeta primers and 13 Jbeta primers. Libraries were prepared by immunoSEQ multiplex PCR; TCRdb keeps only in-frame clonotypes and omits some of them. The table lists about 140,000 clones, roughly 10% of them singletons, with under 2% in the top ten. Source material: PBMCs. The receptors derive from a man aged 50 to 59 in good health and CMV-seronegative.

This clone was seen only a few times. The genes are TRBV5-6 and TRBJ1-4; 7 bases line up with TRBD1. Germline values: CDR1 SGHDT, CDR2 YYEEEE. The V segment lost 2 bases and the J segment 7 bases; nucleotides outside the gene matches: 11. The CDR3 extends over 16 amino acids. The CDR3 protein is CASSFASGTAGEKLFF. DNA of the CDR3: TGTGCCAGCAGCTTCGCGTCTGGGACAGCGGGTGAAAAACTGTTTTTT.

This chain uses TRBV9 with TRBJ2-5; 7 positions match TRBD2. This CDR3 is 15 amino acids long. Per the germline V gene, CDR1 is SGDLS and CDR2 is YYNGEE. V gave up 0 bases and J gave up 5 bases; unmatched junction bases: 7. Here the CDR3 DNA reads TGTGCCAGCAGCGTAGCCCTAGCGGAGAGGGAGACCCAGTACTTC. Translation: CASSVALAERETQYF.

The CDR3 loop reads CASSLGGRQYTGELFF. CDR3 coding DNA: TGTGCCAGCAGCCTAGGGGGCAGACAGTACACCGGGGAGCTGTTTTTT. The V call is TRBV7-6, the J call TRBJ2-2, with 7 bases identical to TRBD1. V trimming: 5 bases; J trimming: 3 bases; junction bases outside the gene matches: 9. The length of the CDR3 is 16 residues. CDR1 is SGHVS, CDR2 FNYEAQ, per germline. Using reference TRBV7-6 and TRBJ2-2 for the parts outside the CDR3, the full variable domain is GAGVSQSPRYKVTKRGQDVALRCDPISGHVSLYWYRQALGQGPEFLTYFNYEAQQDKSGLPNDRFSAERPEGSISTLTIQRTEQRDSAMYRCASSLGGRQYTGELFFGEGSRLTVL.

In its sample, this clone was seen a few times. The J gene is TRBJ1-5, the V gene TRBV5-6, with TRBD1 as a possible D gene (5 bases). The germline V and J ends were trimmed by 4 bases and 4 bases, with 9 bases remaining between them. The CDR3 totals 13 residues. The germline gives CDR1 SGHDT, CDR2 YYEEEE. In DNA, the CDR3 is TGTGCCAGCAGCCCTGGGGGGAATCAGCCCCAGCATTTT. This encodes CASSPGGNQPQHF.